This is a list of T cell receptor beta chains from one sample in a study of control samples from healthy donors and cancer patients. The data were produced by immunoSEQ multiplex PCR, yet TCRdb's version contains in-frame clones alone and is incomplete. This table holds 100,000 to 150,000 clones, over 80% found once. Material for sequencing was PBMCs. The receptor source for this set is a man at least 80 years old with head and neck cancer. Each CDR3 is given with its conserved first and last residue. The D gene is left open where the match is weak. Size values are once, few and many counts, or a class for expanded clones, and some rows have none.

TRBJ2-6,.,15,.,TRBV18,TGTGCCAGCTCACCACGCATGGCCGGGGCCAACGTCCTGACTTTC,CASSPRMAGANVLTF
TRBJ1-1,.,15,.,TRBV7-2,TGTGCCAGCAGCCAAGAGGGGCAGAAAAACACTGAAGCTTTCTTT,CASSQEGQKNTEAFF
TRBJ2-7,.,14,.,TRBV6-1,TGTGCCAGCAGTGAACGTCGGGGAGGTGGCGAGCAGTACTTC,CASSERRGGGEQYF
TRBJ2-4,.,12,.,TRBV14,TGTGCCAGCAGCCAAGAGGGGCTCATTCAGTACTTC,CASSQEGLIQYF
TRBJ2-7,.,13,.,TRBV11-2,TGTGCCAGCAGCTTGGGACTCCGCTACGAGCAGTACTTC,CASSLGLRYEQYF
TRBJ2-7,.,15,once,TRBV19,TGTGCCAGTAGATCCAGACAAGTGGGTGGGGACGAGCAGTACTTC,CASRSRQVGGDEQYF
TRBJ1-1,.,14,.,TRBV5-1,TGCGCCAGCAGCTTGCAGGCGATGAACACTGAAGCTTTCTTT,CASSLQAMNTEAFF
TRBJ1-6,TRBD1,15,.,TRBV3-1/TRBV3-2,TGTGCCAGCAGCCAGTATTTAGGGGGCAATTCACCCCTCCACTTT,CASSQYLGGNSPLHF
TRBJ1-2,.,15,.,TRBV30,TGTGCCTGGAGTGCGACAGTCAGACTCCCCTATGGCTACACCTTC,CAWSATVRLPYGYTF
TRBJ2-1,.,15,few,TRBV14,TGTGCCAGCAGCCAAGATCCACGCTTTTACAATGAGCAGTTCTTC,CASSQDPRFYNEQFF
TRBJ2-6,.,16,.,TRBV10-3,TGTGCCATCAGTGAGCCCCTTCTATCAGGGGCCAACGTCCTGACTTTC,CAISEPLLSGANVLTF
TRBJ2-5,.,13,.,TRBV19,TGTGCCAGTAGTAAGACAGGCCAAGAGACCCAGTACTTC,CASSKTGQETQYF
TRBJ2-5,.,16,.,TRBV5-1,TGCGCCAGCAGCTTCGGGAGTGGGATGGGGGGAGAGACCCAGTACTTC,CASSFGSGMGGETQYF
TRBJ2-1,.,11,.,TRBV30,TGTGCCTGGAGCGCCCTAACTGAGCAGTTCTTC,CAWSALTEQFF
TRBJ2-5,TRBD1,15,.,TRBV9,TGTGCCAGCAGCGAACAGGGGGCAGCCCAAGAGACCCAGTACTTC,CASSEQGAAQETQYF
TRBJ2-3,.,18,.,TRBV7-2,TGTGCCAGCAGCTTAGGACTCTTGCCCCTCCTTAGCACAGATACGCAGTATTTT,CASSLGLLPLLSTDTQYF
TRBJ1-6,.,14,.,TRBV7-9,TGTGCCAGCAGCTTTGGGGGACCCAATTCACCCCTCCACTTT,CASSFGGPNSPLHF
TRBJ2-6,.,15,.,TRBV4-3,TGCGCCAGCAGCCAAGGAAGAACTGGGGCCAACGTCCTGACTTTC,CASSQGRTGANVLTF
TRBJ2-7,TRBD1,12,.,TRBV24-1,TGTGCCACCAGTGAACGGGACAGTGAGCAGTACTTC,CATSERDSEQYF
TRBJ1-2,.,13,.,TRBV12-5,TGTGCTAGTGGTTTGTGGACAGACTATGGCTACACCTTC,CASGLWTDYGYTF